The clone carrying this T cell receptor (beta chain) was counted ten times or more. These data originate in a study of Graves' ophthalmopathy and Graves' hyperthyroidism. TCR beta CDR3 amplification used RNA transcripts. HTBI primers were used in a first-round RT-PCR, which preceded a second-round multiplex PCR. TCRdb itself ran the multiplex PCR reads through MiXCR, one entry per CDR3 protein. The repertoire holds 400,000 or so distinct CDR3 sequences, less than 20% seen once, with approximately 7% in the top ten. The CDR3 loop spans 15 amino acids. Germline loops: CDR1 SGHVS, CDR2 FQNEAQ. Trimming removed 5 bases from V and 0 bases from J, with 12 bases in between. Stable hyperthyroidism meant no ophthalmopathy within 18 months of follow-up.

The clonotype was recovered from a woman younger than 35 with stable Graves' hyperthyroidism. The J gene is TRBJ2-3, the V gene TRBV7-8; D may be TRBD1 (5 bases). Sequencing was carried out using peripheral blood. The CDR3 DNA is TGTGCCAGCAGCGGTAGGGGCATTAGCACAGATACGCAGTATTTT. It translates to CASSGRGISTDTQYF.